These 19 T cell receptor beta chains share one sample of origin, sequenced in a study of T-cell memory formation after mild COVID-19. TCRdb reanalysed the 5' RACE reads using MiXCR and keeps one entry per CDR3 protein. The sample lists 200,000 or so distinct CDR3 sequences; around 16% were seen once. Sequencing was carried out using PBMCs or a T cell subset sorted from them (not recorded which). The receptors here all came from an adult woman who had mild COVID-19 (a few samples of this study predate the infection). Cell type and time point are not known.

This clonotype occurred many times. The chain joins TRBV2 to TRBJ2-1, with D possibly being TRBD1 (5 bases). From germline, CDR1 is SNHLY and CDR2 FYNNEI. This CDR3 is built from 12 residues. The V gene lost 6 bases and the J gene lost 9 bases, with 12 bases spanning the gap. The CDR3 coding sequence is TGTGCCAGCAGGGAGACAGCATTTGAGCAGTTCTTC. This sequence encodes CASRETAFEQFF.

The chain joins TRBV20-1 to TRBJ2-5; D is ambiguous. Germline-derived CDR1 and CDR2 are DFQATT and SNEGSKA (reference sequence). The CDR3 length is 9 residues. Trimming pared 6 bases from V and 5 bases from J, leaving 4 bases between. CDR3 protein: CSAGETQYF. The CDR3 DNA reads as TGCAGTGCGGGGGAGACCCAGTACTTC.

This clonotype occurred a few times. The chain employs TRBV7-3 and TRBJ1-1, with D tentatively TRBD1 (6 bases). This CDR3 has 16 residues. The germline gives CDR1 SGHTA, CDR2 FQGTGA. V lost 0 bases and J 0 bases, leaving 11 bases between the germline ends. CDR3 protein: CASSLTPGHMNTEAFF. The CDR3 coding sequence is TGTGCCAGCAGCTTAACGCCGGGACATATGAACACTGAAGCTTTCTTT.

On this clonotype: A much larger clone is a single base away; this may be a read error. The chain carries TRBV18 and TRBJ1-1, with 9 nucleotides matching TRBD1. The CDR3 covers 14 residues. From germline, CDR1 is KGHSH and CDR2 LQKENI. This chain's CDR3 is CASTPQGAGTEAFF. As DNA, the CDR3 is TGTGCCAGCACACCACAGGGGGCCGGGACTGAAGCTTTCTTT.

This clonotype appeared many times. The chain carries TRBV7-2 and TRBJ1-4; maybe TRBD1 (5 bases). Germline V CDR1 and CDR2: SGHTA, FQGNSA. V was pared by 1 base and J by 7 bases, with 16 bases between. CDR3 size: 16 residues. DNA of the CDR3: TGTGCCAGCAGCTTAGACCCACAGGCTCTGGGTGAAAAACTGTTTTTT. Its protein product is CASSLDPQALGEKLFF.

This rearrangement joins TRBV20-1 to TRBJ2-5; 8 positions agree with TRBD2. V shed 2 bases, J shed 5 bases, and the junction held 7 bases outside the gene matches. The CDR3 spans 14 residues. Germline loops: CDR1 DFQATT, CDR2 SNEGSKA (reference sequence). CDR3 in amino acids: CSARRGGRVETQYF. In DNA form, the CDR3 reads TGCAGTGCTAGACGGGGGGGGCGTGTGGAGACCCAGTACTTC.

The gene calls are TRBV18 and TRBJ2-2; D not certain. The CDR3 covers 14 residues. CDR1 is KGHSH, CDR2 LQKENI, per germline. Trimming cost V 0 bases and J 4 bases, with 6 bases left between them. The CDR3 protein is CASSPPSLTGELFF. In DNA, the CDR3 is TGTGCCAGCTCACCACCCAGTCTCACCGGGGAGCTGTTTTTT.

This clonotype was counted a few times. The chain carries TRBV6-6 and TRBJ2-3, with 10 bases aligning to TRBD1. The germline CDR1 and CDR2 sequences are MNHNY and SVGAGI (reference sequence). V shed 2 bases, J shed 0 bases, and the junction held 11 bases outside the gene matches. This CDR3 is built from 19 residues. The CDR3 nucleotides read TGTGCCAGCAGTTACCGTAGGGGACAGGGGAAATGGAGCACAGATACGCAGTATTTT. As protein: CASSYRRGQGKWSTDTQYF.

The chain combines TRBV10-3 with TRBJ1-1; D unclear. The CDR3 runs to 12 residues. Germline V lookup: CDR1 ENHRY, CDR2 SYGVKD. V gave up 3 bases and J gave up 4 bases, with 6 bases separating them. The chain's CDR3 is CAISDRGTEAFF. The CDR3 DNA is TGTGCCATCAGTGATCGTGGCACTGAAGCTTTCTTT.

In its sample, this clonotype was seen a few times. This chain connects TRBV4-1 to TRBJ2-7; 14 bases are shared with TRBD2. Trimming took 1 base from V and 4 from J; bases not matched to a gene: 6. This CDR3 comprises 17 residues. From germline, CDR1 is MGHRA and CDR2 YSYEKL. CDR3 region: CASSQVWTSGRTYEQYF. The CDR3, as DNA: TGCGCCAGCAGCCAAGTTTGGACTAGCGGGAGGACTTACGAGCAGTACTTC.

This clonotype was seen a few times. V gene TRBV9 combines with J gene TRBJ1-1, with D hard to call. The CDR3 is 12 residues long. The germline gives CDR1 SGDLS, CDR2 YYNGEE. V was shortened by 0 bases and J by 10 bases, with 10 bases between the two germline ends. CDR3 in amino acids: CASSVVEEGAFF. The CDR3 DNA reads as TGTGCCAGCAGCGTAGTCGAGGAGGGAGCTTTCTTT.

In nucleotides, the CDR3 is TGTGCCAGCAGCCCGTCGGGCCTAGCGGGCAATGAGCAGTTCTTC. Its translation: CASSPSGLAGNEQFF. The chain uses TRBV7-6 and TRBJ2-1; 8 nucleotides align to TRBD2. Trimming at V came to 5 bases and at J to 6 bases, leaving 9 bases not matched to a gene. Germline CDR1 SGHVS, CDR2 FNYEAQ. The CDR3 contains 15 residues.

In this sample, this clonotype turned up many times. This chain uses TRBV12-3 or TRBV12-4 with TRBJ2-3, with a tentative D call TRBD1 (6 bases). V was clipped by 6 bases and J by 2 bases, with 12 bases between them. CDR3 length: 14 residues. CDR3: CASRSPGVTDTQYF. The DNA of the CDR3 is TGTGCCAGCAGATCCCCAGGGGTCACAGATACGCAGTATTTT.

The chain carries TRBV6-5 and TRBJ1-3; no clear D. Germline loops: CDR1 MNHEY, CDR2 SVGAGI. V shed 8 bases and J shed 0 bases, with 8 bases lying between them. The CDR3 has 13 residues. As DNA, the CDR3 is TGTGCCAGCGGCCCCTTCTCTGGAAACACCATATATTTT. Protein product: CASGPFSGNTIYF.

This clonotype came up many times. The chain joins TRBV7-2 to TRBJ2-7; TRBD2 aligns across 11 bases. Losses at the gene ends were 5 bases for V and 2 bases for J; bases not matched to a gene: 8. Germline V CDR1 and CDR2: SGHTA, FQGNSA. CDR3 length: 16 residues. The CDR3 region is CASSASSGRLPYEQYF. In nucleotides, the CDR3 is TGTGCCAGCAGCGCTTCTAGCGGGAGGCTCCCCTACGAGCAGTACTTC.

The chain links TRBV5-4 to TRBJ1-2; D gene unclear. This CDR3 has 15 amino acids. The germline V gene has CDR1 SGHNT and CDR2 YYREEE (reference sequence). Trimming took 0 bases from V and 3 from J, leaving 12 bases between them. The CDR3 DNA reads as TGTGCCAGCAGCTTGGCGGCTGGGGAATACTATGGCTACACCTTC. This encodes CASSLAAGEYYGYTF. The variable domain in full, with the rest retrieved from reference TRBV5-4 and TRBJ1-2, is ETGVTQSPTHLIKTRGQQVTLRCSSQSGHNTVSWYQQALGQGPQFIFQYYREEENGRGNFPPRFSGLQFPNYSSELNVNALELDDSALYLCASSLAAGEYYGYTFGSGTRLTVV.

This sequence joins TRBV4-3 and TRBJ2-3; D is perhaps TRBD1 or TRBD2 (6 bases each). The CDR3 spans 17 residues. Germline V CDR1 and CDR2: LGHNA, YSLEER. The V end was cut by 4 bases, the J end by 14 bases, with 31 bases between. DNA for the CDR3: TGCGCCAGCAGCCCACGCCGGGGGCTTCCATACGTGGAGAGAGGGTATTTT. As protein: CASSPRRGLPYVERGYF.

The chain joins TRBV5-6 to TRBJ2-7; D gene unclear. This CDR3 is built from 11 residues. Germline-derived CDR1 and CDR2 are SGHDT and YYEEEE. The V end was cut by 6 bases, the J end by 3 bases, with 7 bases between. Here the CDR3 DNA reads TGTGCCAGCAACTCCCTCTACGAGCAGTACTTC. Its translation: CASNSLYEQYF.

This clonotype was observed a few times. CDR3 amino acids: CASSLTSGGTYEQYF. The CDR3 region has the DNA TGTGCCAGCAGCCTCACTAGCGGGGGAACCTACGAGCAGTACTTC. J is TRBJ2-7 and V is TRBV7-3; 11 bases align to TRBD2. CDR1 and CDR2 from the germline V gene are SGHTA and FQGTGA. There are 15 residues in the CDR3. J was trimmed by 2 bases and V by 5 bases; bases with no gene match: 5.